The rows below give T cell receptor beta chains drawn from one sample of a study of T cell changes during pregnancy in multiple sclerosis. This table comes from immunoSEQ multiplex PCR, and its TCRdb copy is limited to in-frame clones, with some not included. The sample carries 44,000 or so clones, more than 75% recorded once. The specimen comprised CD8+ T cells from peripheral blood mononuclear cells, sampled after pregnancy. These receptor sequences come from a female donor in good health, enrolled as a control in a pregnancy study. The CDR3 runs from the conserved cysteine through the conserved F or W. A D gene is named only where the DNA matches it firmly. Size values are once, few and many counts, or a class for expanded clones, and some rows have none.

CDR3nt: TGTGCTAGTGGCCCGGACAGCCCTAGCACAGATACGCAGTATTTT
CDR3aa: CASGPDSPSTDTQYF
abundance: NA
d_gene: NA
len: 15
j_gene: TRBJ2-3
v_gene: TRBV12-5

CDR3nt: TGTGCCAGCACCCGGACTAGTACCTCCTACGAGCAGTACTTC
CDR3aa: CASTRTSTSYEQYF
abundance: once
d_gene: TRBD2
len: 14
j_gene: TRBJ2-7
v_gene: TRBV4-2

CDR3nt: TGTGCCAGTAACGCGGCCTATTCGGACCTCCACTTT
CDR3aa: CASNAAYSDLHF
abundance: NA
d_gene: NA
len: 12
j_gene: TRBJ1-6
v_gene: TRBV19

CDR3nt: TGTGCCACCAGCGTATACCGGGACATGGCTAATAATGAGCAGTTCTTC
CDR3aa: CATSVYRDMANNEQFF
abundance: NA
d_gene: NA
len: 16
j_gene: TRBJ2-1
v_gene: TRBV15

CDR3nt: TGTGCCAGCGAGAGTGACTACGGCCCCCCAAATGAGCAGTTCTTC
CDR3aa: CASESDYGPPNEQFF
abundance: NA
d_gene: NA
len: 15
j_gene: TRBJ2-1
v_gene: TRBV7-9

CDR3nt: TGTGCCAGCAGTTACCGGGACAGGGCCTCCGATACGCAGTATTTT
CDR3aa: CASSYRDRASDTQYF
abundance: NA
d_gene: TRBD1
len: 15
j_gene: TRBJ2-3
v_gene: TRBV27

CDR3nt: TGTGCCAGCAGTGAAGGACAGGACCAACACTCTCATAATCCGTATGGCTACACCTTC
CDR3aa: CASSEGQDQHSHNPYGYTF
abundance: NA
d_gene: NA
len: 19
j_gene: TRBJ1-2
v_gene: TRBV6-1

CDR3nt: TGCAGCATTGGGGGGGAATATAGCACAGATACGCAGTATTTT
CDR3aa: CSIGGEYSTDTQYF
abundance: NA
d_gene: TRBD2
len: 14
j_gene: TRBJ2-3
v_gene: TRBV29-1

CDR3nt: TGTGCCAGCAGCCCACAGGGTTCAGGCAACACCATATATTTT
CDR3aa: CASSPQGSGNTIYF
abundance: NA
d_gene: NA
len: 14
j_gene: TRBJ1-3
v_gene: TRBV7-8

CDR3nt: TGTGCCAGCAGCCAAGCCCACAATCAGCCCCAGCATTTT
CDR3aa: CASSQAHNQPQHF
abundance: few
d_gene: NA
len: 13
j_gene: TRBJ1-5
v_gene: TRBV4-2

CDR3nt: TGCGCCAGCAAGGTAGCGTTGTCTGGAAACACCATATATTTT
CDR3aa: CASKVALSGNTIYF
abundance: few
d_gene: NA
len: 14
j_gene: TRBJ1-3
v_gene: TRBV4-3

CDR3nt: TGTGCCAGCCCAACAGTTGGGCCCTACGAGCAGTACTTC
CDR3aa: CASPTVGPYEQYF
abundance: NA
d_gene: NA
len: 13
j_gene: TRBJ2-7
v_gene: TRBV6-4

CDR3nt: TGTGCCAGCAGCTTAGGACGACAGGGGGCCTACAATGAGCAGTTCTTC
CDR3aa: CASSLGRQGAYNEQFF
abundance: NA
d_gene: TRBD1
len: 16
j_gene: TRBJ2-1
v_gene: TRBV7-2